This passage covers 3 T cell receptor beta chains from one sample sequenced in a study of blood T cell repertoires in COVID-19. The table came from immunoSEQ multiplex PCR; TCRdb's copy has only in-frame clones and leaves some out. Among around 190,000 clones listed, about 87% were seen once. Source material: PBMCs or T cells enriched from blood (not recorded which). These receptors came from a man younger than 35 with acute COVID-19.

This chain joins TRBV28 and TRBJ1-5; D not certain. Trimming cost V 6 bases and J 5 bases, with 14 bases left between them. Germline lookup yields CDR1 MDHEN and CDR2 SYDVKM. The CDR3 has 14 residues. CDR3 amino acids: CASRYTQSYQPQHF. The CDR3 region has the DNA TGTGCCAGCAGATATACACAGAGCTATCAGCCCCAGCATTTT.

The table lists this clone with many counts. The rearrangement links TRBV3-1 (or the pseudogene TRBV3-2) to TRBJ1-2, with D perhaps matching TRBD1 (6 bases). V was clipped by 0 bases and J by 8 bases, with 13 bases between them. The CDR3 loop spans 14 amino acids. Germline V CDR1 and CDR2: LGHDT, YNNKEL (reference sequence). CDR3 coding DNA: TGTGCCAGCAGCCAAGACTCGACAGGTCGGGGCTACACCTTC. Amino acid sequence: CASSQDSTGRGYTF.

The chain is built from TRBV19 and TRBJ2-7, with D tentatively TRBD2 (6 bases). The length of the CDR3 is 15 residues. Germline V gene lookup returns CDR1 LNHDA and CDR2 SQIVND (reference sequence). Trimming removed 0 bases at V and 1 base at J, with 10 bases between. The DNA for the CDR3 is TGTGCCAGTAGTATAGATCCGGGGGAATCCTACGAGCAGTACTTC. Its translation: CASSIDPGESYEQYF.